This T cell receptor beta chain stems from a study of T cell responses to AZD1222 COVID-19 vaccine. The wider study: The analysis combined second doses at about 4 or about 12 weeks.

Measured with immunoSEQ multiplex PCR; TCRdb has only the in-frame clones, and not every one. The repertoire holds roughly 150,000 clones, approximately 89% seen once, with around 2.1% in the top ten. There are 17 residues in the CDR3. Germline V gene data show CDR1 as SGHKS and CDR2 as YYEKEE (reference sequence). V shed 0 bases and J 7 bases; nucleotides not matched to a gene: 11. The receptor was derived from an adult in good health. Material: peripheral blood, obtained on day 0 of AZD1222 vaccination. V and J are TRBV5-5 and TRBJ2-3, with 10 bases fitting TRBD1. This CDR3 reads CASSLEGSGTGEHTQYF. The CDR3 DNA follows: TGTGCCAGCAGCTTGGAAGGGTCCGGGACAGGGGAACATACGCAGTATTTT.